These 13 T cell receptor beta chains were all obtained from the same sample, sequenced in a study of blood T cell repertoires in COVID-19. Assay: immunoSEQ multiplex PCR; the TCRdb copy retains only in-frame clones and omits some. Among 290,000 or so clones listed, roughly nine tenths were seen once. The specimen sequenced was peripheral blood. Receptor source: a man aged 18 to 29 with active or convalescent COVID-19.

This chain connects TRBV7-9 to TRBJ1-5, with D possibly being TRBD1 (5 bases). There are 15 residues in the CDR3. Trimming removed 1 base at V and 3 bases at J, with 10 bases between. Germline V CDR1 and CDR2: SEHNR, FQNEAQ (reference sequence). The CDR3 nucleotides are TGTGCCAGCAGCTTAGACCGGGGGAACAATCAGCCCCAGCATTTT. Protein sequence: CASSLDRGNNQPQHF.

The V gene is TRBV19, the J gene TRBJ2-7, with 8 bases fitting TRBD1. Looked up from germline, CDR1 is LNHDA and CDR2 is SQIVND (reference sequence). This CDR3 is built from 14 residues. The ends lost 3 bases at V and 1 base at J; junction bases unmatched: 2. The CDR3 bases are TGTGCCAGTAGTATGCGACAGGGGTCCTACGAGCAGTACTTC. Its translation is CASSMRQGSYEQYF. The entire variable domain, with the rest obtained from reference TRBV19 and TRBJ2-7, is as follows: DGGITQSPKYLFRKEGQNVTLSCEQNLNHDAMYWYRQDPGQGLRLIYYSQIVNDFQKGDIAEGYSVSREKKESFPLTVTSAQKNPTAFYLCASSMRQGSYEQYFGPGTRLTVT.

The V gene is TRBV3-1 (or the pseudogene TRBV3-2), the J gene TRBJ2-5; tentative D call: TRBD1 (6 bases). The CDR3 is 15 amino acids. CDR1 is LGHDT, CDR2 YNNKEL, per germline (reference sequence). The V and J ends lost 0 bases and 2 bases respectively, with 10 bases between them. CDR3 region: CASSQEARGQETQYF. In DNA form, the CDR3 reads TGTGCCAGCAGCCAAGAAGCGAGGGGGCAAGAGACCCAGTACTTC.

V gene TRBV27 combines with J gene TRBJ1-2; 7 positions agree with TRBD1. Germline-derived CDR1 and CDR2 are MNHEY and SMNVEV (reference sequence). The V and J ends lost 8 bases and 5 bases, in that order; junction bases with no gene match: 5. CDR3 length: 12 residues. This chain's CDR3 is CASGRTGYGYTF. The CDR3 bases are TGTGCCAGCGGGAGGACAGGTTATGGCTACACCTTC.

The chain couples TRBV4-1 to TRBJ2-1, with 9 bases aligning to TRBD2. The V and J ends lost 2 bases and 6 bases, in that order; junction bases with no gene match: 5. This CDR3 has 15 amino acids. Per the germline V gene, CDR1 is MGHRA and CDR2 is YSYEKL. The CDR3 reads CASSQSVTSGNEQFF. The CDR3 DNA is TGCGCCAGCAGCCAATCTGTGACTAGCGGCAATGAGCAGTTCTTC.

DNA for the CDR3: TGTGCCACCAGCAGAGATTTCGGGGGGACAGAAGCTTTCTTT. This encodes CATSRDFGGTEAFF. The chain has TRBV15 and TRBJ1-1; tentatively, D is TRBD1 (6 bases). This CDR3 is built from 14 residues. Between the trimmed V and J ends, which lost 0 bases and 8 bases, there was a span of 13 bases. The germline V gene encodes CDR1 LNHNV and CDR2 YYDKDF (reference sequence).

This clone was counted once. The J gene is TRBJ2-7, the V gene TRBV14, with D possibly TRBD1 on 6 matching bases. The CDR3 runs to 16 residues. Germline V CDR1 and CDR2: SGHDN, FVKESK. The germline V and J ends were trimmed by 4 bases and 0 bases, with 16 bases remaining between them. In DNA, the CDR3 is TGTGCCAGCAGCCCCATATGGTCAGGGGTCTCCTACGAGCAGTACTTC. Residues: CASSPIWSGVSYEQYF.

The V and J genes are TRBV10-3 and TRBJ1-2; the match to TRBD1 covers 7 bases. Germline V lookup: CDR1 ENHRY, CDR2 SYGVKD. The CDR3 contains 17 residues. V dropped 0 bases and J dropped 2; count of bases not matched to a gene: 9. This CDR3 reads CAISESLPGQLNYGYTF. In DNA, the CDR3 is TGTGCCATCAGTGAGTCGCTTCCGGGACAGCTGAACTATGGCTACACCTTC.

This chain uses TRBV28 with TRBJ2-7; the match to TRBD2 covers 10 bases. The V segment lost 4 bases and the J segment 3 bases; nucleotides outside the gene matches: 9. The CDR3 loop spans 16 amino acids. Germline V lookup: CDR1 MDHEN, CDR2 SYDVKM. The CDR3 spells CASSSPRLAGDYEQYF. The CDR3 nucleotides are TGTGCCAGCAGTTCTCCTCGACTAGCGGGTGACTACGAGCAGTACTTC.

This chain uses TRBV28 with TRBJ2-7, with 8 bases identical to TRBD2. V was clipped by 5 bases and J by 4 bases; unmatched bases: 16. CDR3 length: 17 residues. Germline V gene sequence: CDR1 MDHEN, CDR2 SYDVKM. CDR3 sequence reads: CASSTRFLAGKLYEQYF. The CDR3 region has the DNA TGTGCCAGCAGTACCAGGTTCCTAGCGGGTAAACTATACGAGCAGTACTTC.

The chain employs TRBV7-8 and TRBJ2-7; 10 bases map to TRBD2. Germline V lookup: CDR1 SGHVS, CDR2 FQNEAQ. Unmatched junction bases numbered 1, after V lost 2 bases and J lost 3 bases. This CDR3 comprises 14 residues. The CDR3 reads CASSLLAGVYEQYF. The CDR3 DNA is TGTGCCAGCAGCTTACTAGCGGGAGTCTACGAGCAGTACTTC.

CDR3 residues: CASSHTGRVDTEAFF. CDR3 nucleotides: TGTGCCAGCTCCCACACAGGGCGTGTTGACACTGAAGCTTTCTTT. V and J are TRBV6-5 and TRBJ1-1, with a tentative D call TRBD1 (6 bases). CDR3 size: 15 residues. Trimming stripped 8 bases from V and 3 bases from J, with 19 bases between. The V gene's germline CDR1 is MNHEY and CDR2 SVGAGI.

The rearrangement links TRBV27 to TRBJ2-1; D is perhaps TRBD1 (6 bases). V was cut by 2 bases and J by 0 bases, with 8 bases left in between. The CDR3 is 15 amino acids. Germline lookup yields CDR1 MNHEY and CDR2 SMNVEV (reference sequence). The CDR3 loop reads CASSLDRSSYNEQFF. In nucleotides, the CDR3 is TGTGCCAGCAGTTTAGACAGGAGCTCCTACAATGAGCAGTTCTTC.